What follows are 22 T cell receptor beta chains derived from one specimen sequenced in a study of vaccination and CD4 T cells after COVID-19. Cultured CD4+ T-cell DNA underwent Oncomine TCR Beta short-read sequencing. TCRdb processed the PCR reads anew with MiXCR; each CDR3 protein has one entry. The sample records 7,000 to 8,500 distinct CDR3 sequences, around three fifths being singletons. Treatment: approximately nine-day PBMC culture with coronavirus spike peptide pools or control peptides (ViraFEST assay). Collection of the unexposed donor's CD4+ T cells took place before the COVID-19 pandemic (2011-2018). The antigens of these receptors remain unknown. Specimen: CD4+ T cells from blood, cultured in vitro. The receptor set was obtained from a human donor in good health.

This clonotype has a handful of counts. The J gene is TRBJ2-5, the V gene TRBV5-1; D might be TRBD1 or TRBD2, each matching 5 bases. CDR1 SGHRS and CDR2 YFSETQ come from the germline V gene. The CDR3 is 13 residues long. The V and J ends lost 0 bases and 5 bases respectively, with 8 bases between them. CDR3 nucleotide sequence: TGCGCCAGCAGCTTGGGCAGGGACGAGACCCAGTACTTC. This gives the protein CASSLGRDETQYF. The variable domain in full, completed from reference TRBV5-1 and TRBJ2-5, reads KAGVTQTPRYLIKTRGQQVTLSCSPISGHRSVSWYQQTPGQGLQFLFEYFSETQRNKGNFPGRFSGRQFSNSRSEMNVSTLELGDSALYLCASSLGRDETQYFGPGTRLLVL.

This chain links TRBV12-5 with TRBJ2-1; TRBD2 is a possible D gene (6 bases). Between the trimmed V and J ends, which lost 6 bases and 5 bases, there was a span of 11 bases. Looked up from germline, CDR1 is LGHNT and CDR2 is FRNRAP. The CDR3 length is 13 residues. The CDR3 loop reads CASGPRGNNEQFF. CDR3 bases: TGTGCTAGTGGGCCGCGGGGAAACAATGAGCAGTTCTTC.

This clonotype has only a few counts. The chain links TRBV7-2 to TRBJ2-7; TRBD2 agrees at 12 bases. The germline gives CDR1 SGHTA, CDR2 FQGNSA. Trimming took 1 base from V and 1 from J; bases not matched to a gene: 5. This CDR3 is 17 amino acids long. The CDR3 here is CASSLGTSGRWSYEQYF. The CDR3 DNA is TGTGCCAGCAGCTTAGGAACTAGCGGGAGGTGGTCCTACGAGCAGTACTTC.

This chain joins TRBV6-1 and TRBJ1-3; 12 nucleotides line up with TRBD1. The CDR3 loop spans 15 amino acids. The V gene's germline CDR1 is MNHNS and CDR2 SASEGT. The V segment lost 5 bases and the J segment 8 bases; nucleotides outside the gene matches: 7. Here the CDR3 DNA reads TGTGCCAGCAGTCTACGGGACAGGGGGCAATACACCATATATTTT. This sequence encodes CASSLRDRGQYTIYF.

The rearrangement joins TRBV5-8 to TRBJ1-5; D call uncertain. Germline V lookup: CDR1 SGHTS, CDR2 YDEGEE. There are 14 residues in the CDR3. V was trimmed by 3 bases and J by 0 bases, leaving 7 bases between them. The DNA for the CDR3 is TGTGCCAGCAGCTCCCCCCATAGCAATCAGCCCCAGCATTTT. This gives the protein CASSSPHSNQPQHF.

The V and J genes are TRBV30 and TRBJ2-5; tentatively, D is TRBD1 (5 bases). V was shortened by 0 bases and J by 4 bases, with 18 bases between the two germline ends. There are 16 residues in the CDR3. Germline V gene sequence: CDR1 GTSNPN, CDR2 SVGIG (reference sequence). CDR3 sequence: CAWSVLRTPRGETQYF. CDR3 coding DNA: TGTGCCTGGAGTGTACTTCGTACACCAAGGGGAGAGACCCAGTACTTC.

The J gene is TRBJ2-5, the V gene TRBV20-1, with 7 bases fitting TRBD2. V trimming: 3 bases; J trimming: 4 bases; junction bases outside the gene matches: 11. Germline CDR1 is DFQATT and CDR2 is SNEGSKA (reference sequence). This CDR3 contains 15 residues. In DNA form, the CDR3 reads TGCAGTGCTAGTCAAGAAACGGGGGGTAGAGAGACCCAGTACTTC. Residues: CSASQETGGRETQYF.

The V and J genes are TRBV29-1 and TRBJ2-1; maybe TRBD1 (6 bases). Germline V gives CDR1 SQVTM, CDR2 ANQGSEA. The CDR3 contains 15 residues. Trimming left V 2 bases short and J 9 bases short, with 20 bases between. CDR3: CSVERLGTLRGEQFF. The CDR3 DNA sequence: TGCAGCGTTGAACGTCTCGGGACACTACGTGGTGAGCAGTTCTTC.

J is TRBJ1-5 and V is TRBV10-2, with 10 bases matching TRBD1. The CDR3 has 13 amino acids. Looked up from germline, CDR1 is WSHSY and CDR2 is SAAADI. Trimming at V came to 8 bases and at J to 7 bases, leaving 5 bases not matched to a gene. The CDR3 DNA follows: TGCGCCAGCGGGGGACAGGGGTCGCAGCCCCAGCATTTT. Residues: CASGGQGSQPQHF.

Only a few counts were recorded for this clonotype. The rearrangement joins TRBV24-1 to TRBJ2-5; the match to TRBD2 covers 10 bases. V shed 5 bases, J shed 2 bases, and the junction held 13 bases outside the gene matches. CDR1 and CDR2 (germline): KGHDR, SFDVKD. The CDR3 extends over 18 amino acids. Here the CDR3 reads CATSGGGLAGEGQETQYF. In nucleotides, the CDR3 is TGTGCCACCAGTGGGGGGGGGCTAGCGGGAGAAGGGCAAGAGACCCAGTACTTC.

The J gene is TRBJ2-7, the V gene TRBV19; D gene unclear. V was clipped by 4 bases and J by 4 bases, with 11 bases between them. CDR3 length equals 13 residues. CDR1 and CDR2 from the germline V gene are LNHDA and SQIVND (reference sequence). CDR3 sequence reads: CASSTLLGYEQYF. The CDR3 bases are TGTGCCAGTAGTACCCTTTTGGGGTACGAGCAGTACTTC.

The V and J genes are TRBV7-2 and TRBJ2-1, with D maybe TRBD1 (5 bases). The J call is doubtful: the DNA matches TRBJ2-7 better. CDR3 length: 15 residues. Germline lookup yields CDR1 SGHTA and CDR2 FQGNSA. The CDR3 here is CASSPGVGVANEQYF. The CDR3 bases are TGTGCCAGCAGCCCTGGGGTAGGGGTCGCCAACGAGCAGTACTTC.

This rearrangement joins TRBV20-1 to TRBJ1-1; no clear D gene. Germline CDR1 is DFQATT and CDR2 is SNEGSKA (reference sequence). The CDR3 is 13 amino acids. The V end lost 2 bases, the J end lost 1 base, and 8 bases lay between the germline ends. The CDR3 coding sequence is TGCAGTGCTAGACTCAGACAGAACACTGAAGCTTTCTTT. This gives the protein CSARLRQNTEAFF.

This clonotype has more than one count but fewer than ten. The gene calls are TRBV6-1 and TRBJ1-2; D perhaps matches TRBD1 (5 bases). The ends were cut back, 5 bases at V and 7 bases at J, with 14 bases in the middle. In germline, CDR1 is MNHNS, CDR2 SASEGT. The CDR3 length is 13 residues. Here the CDR3 DNA reads TGTGCCAGCAGTCAATGGGGGGTGCGTGGCTACACCTTC. Translated: CASSQWGVRGYTF.

V is TRBV2 and J is TRBJ2-1; TRBD2 aligns across 7 bases. The J segment lost 0 bases and the V segment lost 5 bases, leaving 7 bases of the junction unmatched. The CDR3 covers 16 residues. Germline V gene sequence: CDR1 SNHLY, CDR2 FYNNEI. The CDR3 sequence is CASSPSGLSSYNEQFF. The CDR3 nucleotides are TGTGCCAGCAGTCCTAGCGGACTAAGCTCCTACAATGAGCAGTTCTTC.

This chain uses TRBV6-1 with TRBJ1-1, with D perhaps matching TRBD1 (6 bases). Trimming stripped 8 bases from V and 8 bases from J, with 12 bases between. This CDR3 has 11 residues. Per germline, CDR1 MNHNS and CDR2 SASEGT. The DNA of the CDR3 is TGTGCCAGCCTTCAAACAGGGGAAGCTTTCTTT. It is translated as CASLQTGEAFF.

The V call is TRBV19, the J call TRBJ1-2, with D tentatively TRBD1 (6 bases). CDR3 length: 16 residues. Trimming pared 6 bases from V and 7 bases from J, leaving 24 bases between. Germline V lookup: CDR1 LNHDA, CDR2 SQIVND (reference sequence). CDR3 nucleotide sequence: TGTGCCAGTAGGACCATATCGACACAGGGAATTGGTGGCTACACCTTC. Protein: CASRTISTQGIGGYTF.

This clonotype ranks as large (0.1 to 1%). CDR3 bases: TGTGCCAGTAACCCACAGCCTCTGAACACCGGGGAGCTGTTTTTT. This codes for CASNPQPLNTGELFF. J is TRBJ2-2 and V is TRBV27, with D hard to call. CDR1 and CDR2 from the germline V gene are MNHEY and SMNVEV (reference sequence). Trimming cost V 9 bases and J 1 base, with 15 bases left between them. This CDR3 comprises 15 residues.

This chain links TRBV5-4 with TRBJ2-7; TRBD1 matches at 11 bases. CDR3 length equals 14 residues. Germline V gene data show CDR1 as SGHNT and CDR2 as YYREEE (reference sequence). V trimming: 3 bases; J trimming: 7 bases; junction bases outside the gene matches: 6. DNA of the CDR3: TGTGCCAGCAGCTCAGGACAGGGGGCGCGGGAGCAGTACTTC. Its protein product is CASSSGQGAREQYF.

V usage is TRBV18 and J usage is TRBJ1-6; TRBD1 aligns across 11 bases. The germline gives CDR1 KGHSH, CDR2 LQKENI. J lost 11 bases, V lost 1 base, and 4 bases had no gene match. The CDR3 is 15 amino acids. CDR3 in DNA: TGTGCCAGCTCACCACTGGGACAGGGGGTAACACCCCTCCACTTT. Translation: CASSPLGQGVTPLHF.

The V gene is TRBV20-1, the J gene TRBJ1-5; 7 nucleotides match TRBD1. With 4 bases clipped from V and 2 bases from J, the junction kept 2 bases outside the gene matches. The CDR3 spans 13 residues. CDR1 is DFQATT, CDR2 SNEGSKA, per germline (reference sequence). CDR3 in DNA: TGCAGTGCTAATGACAGGGGCAATCAGCCCCAGCATTTT. Protein product: CSANDRGNQPQHF.

This clonotype was observed a few times. J is TRBJ2-1 and V is TRBV7-6, with TRBD2 matching over 8 bases. This CDR3 comprises 14 residues. Germline V gives CDR1 SGHVS, CDR2 FNYEAQ. Trimming took 2 bases from V and 4 from J; bases not matched to a gene: 1. The CDR3 DNA is TGTGCCAGCAGCTTACGGGGGGGTTACAATGAGCAGTTCTTC. Translating it yields CASSLRGGYNEQFF.